This TCR beta chain was identified in a study of blood T cell repertoires in COVID-19. Assay used: immunoSEQ multiplex PCR; TCRdb lists only in-frame clones, some missing. Seen here are approximately 490,000 clones, more than 85% observed once, and the top ten hold 6.5% to 9.5%. Recruits, aged roughly 18 to 95 years, lived in 20 to 30 US areas. The origin of this receptor is a woman aged 55-70 years who had recovered from COVID-19. The sample consisted of PBMCs or T cells enriched from blood (not recorded which).

CDR3 sequence (DNA): TGTGCCTGGAGTAACGGACTAGCGGGGGGGCAGAACATTCAGTACTTC. Translation: CAWSNGLAGGQNIQYF. J is TRBJ2-4 and V is TRBV30, with 15 bases that match TRBD2. Trimming took 2 bases from V and 7 from J; bases not matched to a gene: 6. Germline CDR1 GTSNPN, CDR2 SVGIG (reference sequence). This CDR3 comprises 16 residues.